These T cell receptor beta chains were read from a single sample in a study of blood T cell repertoires in COVID-19. This table comes from immunoSEQ multiplex PCR, and its TCRdb copy is limited to in-frame clones, with some not included. Of about 120,000 clones listed, about four fifths are singletons. Material: peripheral blood. These receptor sequences come from a man aged 60 to 75 with active or convalescent COVID-19. CDR3s include the opening cysteine and the closing phenylalanine or tryptophan. Each record gives: CDR3 length, D gene, clone size, J gene, V gene, CDR3 protein, CDR3 DNA. D genes are given only for firm matches. Size tells how often a clone was seen (once, few, many) or the class of an expanded clone, and some rows leave it out.

15	NA	once	TRBJ1-6	TRBV13	CASSLQTTDRRTLHF	TGTGCCAGCAGCCTTCAAACCACAGACAGGCGAACCCTCCACTTT
14	TRBD1	NA	TRBJ1-2	TRBV29-1	CSVRDRIHDYGYTF	TGCAGCGTCCGGGACAGGATCCACGACTATGGCTACACCTTC
13	TRBD2	NA	TRBJ2-3	TRBV19	CASGLAGADTQYF	TGTGCCTCGGGACTAGCGGGAGCAGATACGCAGTATTTT
16	NA	NA	TRBJ2-7	TRBV4-3	CASSQPRPRGQYEQYF	TGCGCCAGCAGCCAACCCCGCCCCAGGGGCCAATACGAGCAGTACTTC
13	NA	NA	TRBJ2-5	TRBV11-3	CASSPNLGAPQYF	TGTGCCAGCAGCCCGAATCTAGGGGCCCCCCAGTACTTC
13	TRBD2	NA	TRBJ2-7	TRBV6-2/TRBV6-3	CASSTGTNYEQYF	TGTGCCAGCAGTACCGGGACTAACTACGAGCAGTACTTC
12	NA	few	TRBJ2-1	TRBV29-1	CSVEPLANEQFF	TGCAGCGTTGAACCTCTAGCAAATGAGCAGTTCTTC
11	NA	NA	TRBJ1-1	TRBV19	CASRGFGEAFF	TGTGCCAGCCGGGGGTTCGGGGAAGCTTTCTTT
15	TRBD2	medium-sized	TRBJ2-1	TRBV7-9	CASSGTSGPLFAAFF	TGTGCCAGCAGCGGGACTAGCGGGCCCCTCTTTGCAGCGTTCTTC
12	NA	NA	TRBJ1-5	TRBV19	CASGTTGQPQHF	TGTGCCAGTGGGACTACGGGGCAGCCCCAGCATTTT
15	TRBD2	NA	TRBJ2-5	TRBV5-4	CASSWTSGSWKTQYF	TGTGCCAGCAGTTGGACTAGCGGGAGTTGGAAGACCCAGTACTTC
14	NA	once	TRBJ2-5	TRBV24-1	CATSDLQGSETQYF	TGTGCCACCAGTGATTTACAGGGATCAGAGACCCAGTACTTC
15	TRBD1	NA	TRBJ1-1	TRBV19	CASSMRTGGSTEAFF	TGTGCCAGTAGTATGAGGACAGGAGGGTCCACTGAAGCTTTCTTT
14	NA	NA	TRBJ1-1	TRBV21-1	CASSIKRELTEAFF	TGTGCCAGCAGCATAAAGAGGGAGCTCACTGAAGCTTTCTTT
15	TRBD2	NA	TRBJ2-1	TRBV20-1	CSASSGRSAYNEQFF	TGCAGTGCTAGTAGCGGGAGATCGGCCTACAATGAGCAGTTCTTC
17	TRBD1	NA	TRBJ1-4	TRBV2	CASSEIASGTGYEKLFF	TGTGCCAGCAGTGAAATTGCATCCGGGACAGGGTATGAAAAACTGTTTTTT
14	TRBD2	NA	TRBJ2-3	TRBV28	CASSPGGATDTQYF	TGTGCCAGCAGTCCGGGAGGGGCCACAGATACGCAGTATTTT
17	NA	NA	TRBJ2-5	TRBV11-2	CASSLTGRGFGGETQYF	TGTGCCAGCAGCTTAACAGGCCGGGGGTTCGGTGGAGAGACCCAGTACTTC
15	TRBD1	NA	TRBJ1-3	TRBV6-5	CASSPGGAYGNTIYF	TGTGCCAGCAGCCCAGGGGGCGCCTATGGAAACACCATATATTTT
14	TRBD1	NA	TRBJ2-7	TRBV5-6	CASSAGQGPYEQYF	TGTGCCAGCAGCGCCGGACAGGGACCCTACGAGCAGTACTTC
14	TRBD2	once	TRBJ2-2	TRBV29-1	CSVGGFMGTGELFF	TGCAGCGTCGGGGGGTTCATGGGAACCGGGGAGCTGTTTTTT
13	NA	NA	TRBJ1-4	TRBV27	CASSPSGSRKLFF	TGTGCCAGCAGCCCTTCGGGGAGTCGAAAACTGTTTTTT
14	NA	few	TRBJ1-1	TRBV11-1	CASSLGGHNTEAFF	TGTGCCAGCAGCTTAGGGGGGCATAACACTGAAGCTTTCTTT
15	NA	NA	TRBJ2-1	TRBV6-5	CASSTAGHSYNEQFF	TGTGCCAGCAGTACCGCGGGTCACTCCTACAATGAGCAGTTCTTC